This paragraph covers one T cell receptor beta chain sequence. Antigen: not known. The PCR contained 60 Vbeta and 13 Jbeta primers. TCRdb's copy holds only in-frame clones and misses some; the assay was immunoSEQ multiplex PCR. The table has over 150,000 clones, roughly 79% seen once. The sample comes from a study of cytomegalovirus exposure and HLA in healthy donors. Donors showed nominal health when sampled, although they likely had unrecorded immune exposures. Broader study findings: Associated with HLA alleles at 0.05 false discovery rate in a later analysis were over 15,000 TCR beta sequences. In a later analysis, CMV-associated beta chains were mostly HLA-associated, it appeared.

The specimen was PBMCs. This receptor was identified in a male donor in good health and CMV-seropositive.

Here the CDR3 DNA reads TGTGCCAGCAGCTTAGTTCGCAGGGAGGGCGGGGAGCTGTTTTTT. The encoded protein is CASSLVRREGGELFF. The V call is TRBV7-2, the J call TRBJ2-2; 7 bases fit TRBD2. The germline CDR1 and CDR2 sequences are SGHTA and FQGNSA. Germline trimming cut 1 base from V and 7 bases from J; bases unmatched to any gene: 6. This CDR3 region has 15 residues.